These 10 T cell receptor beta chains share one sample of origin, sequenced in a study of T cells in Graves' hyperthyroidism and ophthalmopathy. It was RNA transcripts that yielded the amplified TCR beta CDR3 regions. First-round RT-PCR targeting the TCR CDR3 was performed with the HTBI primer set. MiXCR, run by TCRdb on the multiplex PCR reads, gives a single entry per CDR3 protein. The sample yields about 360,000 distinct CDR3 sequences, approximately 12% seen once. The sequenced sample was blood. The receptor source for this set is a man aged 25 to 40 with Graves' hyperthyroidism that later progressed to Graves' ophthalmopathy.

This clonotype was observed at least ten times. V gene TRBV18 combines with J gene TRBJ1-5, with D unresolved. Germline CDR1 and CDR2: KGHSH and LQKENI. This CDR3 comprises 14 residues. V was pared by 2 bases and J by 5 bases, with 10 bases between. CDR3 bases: TGTGCCAGCTCACCATCCGAGGTCGATCAGCCCCAGCATTTT. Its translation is CASSPSEVDQPQHF.

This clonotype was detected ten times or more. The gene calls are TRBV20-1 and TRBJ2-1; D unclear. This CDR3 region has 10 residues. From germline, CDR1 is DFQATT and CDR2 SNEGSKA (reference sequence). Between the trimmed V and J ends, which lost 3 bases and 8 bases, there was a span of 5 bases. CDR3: CSARSDEQFF. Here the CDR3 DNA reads TGCAGTGCTAGGTCAGATGAGCAGTTCTTC.

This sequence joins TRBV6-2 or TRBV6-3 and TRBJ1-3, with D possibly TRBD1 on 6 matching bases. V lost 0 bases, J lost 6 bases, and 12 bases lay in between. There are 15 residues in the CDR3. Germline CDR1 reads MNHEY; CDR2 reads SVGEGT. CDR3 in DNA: TGTGCCAGCAGTTACTCGGGGGGGGCGGTAAACACCATATATTTT. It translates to CASSYSGGAVNTIYF.

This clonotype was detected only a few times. CDR3 nucleotides: TGTGCCAGCACCGGTAGGGGACAGGGAGCCTACGAGCAGTACTTC. This encodes CASTGRGQGAYEQYF. This rearrangement joins TRBV19 to TRBJ2-7; 9 bases are a match to TRBD1. The CDR3 is made up of 15 amino acids. Trimming cost V 9 bases and J 2 bases; bases outside gene matches: 11. Germline V gives CDR1 LNHDA, CDR2 SQIVND (reference sequence).

CDR3 region: CASSLGVAGATYNEQFF. DNA of the CDR3: TGTGCCAGCAGCTTAGGCGTGGCGGGGGCCACCTACAATGAGCAGTTCTTC. The chain has TRBV7-2 and TRBJ2-1, with a weak D call TRBD2 (7 bases). The V end was cut by 1 base, the J end by 2 bases, with 15 bases between. From germline, CDR1 is SGHTA and CDR2 FQGNSA. The CDR3 loop spans 17 amino acids.

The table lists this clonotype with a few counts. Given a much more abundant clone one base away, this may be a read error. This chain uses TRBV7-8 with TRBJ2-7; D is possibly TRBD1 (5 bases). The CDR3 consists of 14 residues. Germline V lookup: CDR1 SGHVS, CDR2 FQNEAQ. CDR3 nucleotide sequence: TGTGCCGGCAGCTTAGGCAGGGAACGGTACGAGCAGTACTTC. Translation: CAGSLGRERYEQYF.

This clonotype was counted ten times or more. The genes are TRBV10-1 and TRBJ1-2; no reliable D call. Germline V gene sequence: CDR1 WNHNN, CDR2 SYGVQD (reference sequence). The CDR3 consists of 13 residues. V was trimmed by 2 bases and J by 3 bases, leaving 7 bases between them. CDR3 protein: CASSERADYGYTF. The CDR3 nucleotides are TGCGCCAGCAGTGAGCGGGCAGACTATGGCTACACCTTC.

The CDR3 loop is CASTDRGANCNYGYTF. CDR3 bases: TGTGCCAGCACCGACAGGGGAGCAAACTGTAACTATGGCTACACCTTC. The rearrangement uses TRBV28 and TRBJ1-2; 8 bases fit TRBD1. Germline V gives CDR1 MDHEN, CDR2 SYDVKM. The V segment lost 7 bases and the J segment 1 base; nucleotides outside the gene matches: 11. The CDR3 extends over 16 amino acids.

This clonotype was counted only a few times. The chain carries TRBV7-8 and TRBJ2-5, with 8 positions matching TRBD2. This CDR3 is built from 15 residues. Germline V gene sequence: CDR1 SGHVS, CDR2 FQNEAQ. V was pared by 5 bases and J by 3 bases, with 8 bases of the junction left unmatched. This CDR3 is CASSASGTREETQYF. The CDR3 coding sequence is TGTGCCAGCAGCGCTTCCGGGACTAGAGAAGAGACCCAGTACTTC.

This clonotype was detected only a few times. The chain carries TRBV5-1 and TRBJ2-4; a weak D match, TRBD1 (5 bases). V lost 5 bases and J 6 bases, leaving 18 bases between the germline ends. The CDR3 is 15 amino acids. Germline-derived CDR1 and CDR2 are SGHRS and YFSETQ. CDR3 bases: TGCGCCAGCAGGCTTAGCCAGGGAACTACAAACATTCAGTACTTC. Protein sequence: CASRLSQGTTNIQYF.